Shown below are 25 T cell receptor beta chains from a single sample sequenced in a study of blood T cell repertoires in COVID-19. The method was immunoSEQ multiplex PCR; TCRdb's version includes in-frame clones alone and lacks a portion of them. The table records roughly 260,000 clones, about 90% of them present only once. Sequencing was carried out using peripheral blood. Every receptor here comes from a woman in her thirties with COVID-19, enrolled during active disease.

This chain joins TRBV27 and TRBJ2-7; 7 nucleotides agree with TRBD1. Trimming removed 3 bases from V and 9 bases from J; junction bases left unmatched: 8. The CDR3 spans 13 residues. CDR1 MNHEY and CDR2 SMNVEV come from the germline V gene (reference sequence). The CDR3 spells CASSFRDRVTQYF. The CDR3 region has the DNA TGTGCCAGCAGTTTCAGAGACAGGGTGACGCAGTACTTC.

V is TRBV5-4 and J is TRBJ2-1, with 8 bases that match TRBD1. This CDR3 has 15 amino acids. Germline CDR1 SGHNT, CDR2 YYREEE (reference sequence). V lost 5 bases and J lost 0; bases outside the gene matches: 4. CDR3 protein: CASSQDRVSYNEQFF. CDR3 coding DNA: TGTGCCAGCAGTCAGGACAGGGTCTCCTACAATGAGCAGTTCTTC.

V usage is TRBV5-6 and J usage is TRBJ2-7; 11 bases match TRBD2. Per the germline V gene, CDR1 is SGHDT and CDR2 is YYEEEE. V was clipped by 1 base and J by 2 bases; unmatched bases: 2. The CDR3 is 15 amino acids. The CDR3 bases are TGTGCCAGCAGCTTGTTAGCGGGAGGGCCCTACGAGCAGTACTTC. Translating gives CASSLLAGGPYEQYF.

The J gene is TRBJ1-2, the V gene TRBV5-4; D not resolved. Germline lookup yields CDR1 SGHNT and CDR2 YYREEE (reference sequence). With 0 bases removed from V and 6 bases from J, the gap between germline ends came to 9 bases. This CDR3 contains 13 residues. CDR3 protein: CASSLARNDGYTF. CDR3 sequence (DNA): TGTGCCAGCAGCTTGGCCAGGAACGATGGCTACACCTTC.

The CDR3 loop is CAISEGTGGWGELFF. CDR3 in DNA: TGTGCCATCAGTGAAGGGACAGGGGGCTGGGGGGAGCTGTTTTTT. The chain recombines TRBV10-3 with TRBJ2-2; 12 bases match TRBD1. This CDR3 comprises 15 residues. With V trimmed by 3 bases and J by 8 bases, 4 bases remained unmatched. Germline V gene lookup returns CDR1 ENHRY and CDR2 SYGVKD.

The rearrangement joins TRBV5-1 to TRBJ1-1; 9 bases are a match to TRBD1. Germline trimming cut 0 bases from V and 6 bases from J; bases unmatched to any gene: 9. The CDR3 totals 16 residues. Germline V CDR1 and CDR2: SGHRS, YFSETQ. The CDR3 nucleotides read TGCGCCAGCAGCTTGGCTCCACAGGGGGCTGGCCCTGAAGCTTTCTTT. Translation: CASSLAPQGAGPEAFF.

The chain is built from TRBV28 and TRBJ2-2, with TRBD1 matching over 7 bases. V was clipped by 6 bases and J by 6 bases; unmatched bases: 4. From germline, CDR1 is MDHEN and CDR2 SYDVKM. The CDR3 is 13 amino acids. In DNA, the CDR3 is TGTGCCAGCAGGAAGGGGGCTGCCGGGGAGCTGTTTTTT. This gives the protein CASRKGAAGELFF.

V is TRBV7-9 and J is TRBJ2-2, with 7 bases that match TRBD1. Germline V lookup: CDR1 SEHNR, CDR2 FQNEAQ (reference sequence). The CDR3 loop spans 14 amino acids. V trimming: 7 bases; J trimming: 2 bases; junction bases outside the gene matches: 4. The chain's CDR3 is CASKTGANTGELFF. DNA of the CDR3: TGTGCCAGCAAAACAGGGGCTAACACCGGGGAGCTGTTTTTT.

The rearrangement uses TRBV3-1 (or the pseudogene TRBV3-2) and TRBJ2-2; 9 bases align to TRBD1. Germline assignment: CDR1 LGHDT and CDR2 YNNKEL (reference sequence). CDR3 length: 16 residues. Trimming took 1 base from V and 7 from J; bases not matched to a gene: 7. CDR3 coding DNA: TGTGCCAGCAGCCAAGTCTTACAGGGGGCGGGCGGGGAGCTGTTTTTT. Protein product: CASSQVLQGAGGELFF.

The genes are TRBV5-1 and TRBJ2-1; 7 bases fit TRBD2. Germline V lookup: CDR1 SGHRS, CDR2 YFSETQ. The J segment lost 5 bases and the V segment lost 7 bases, leaving 9 bases of the junction unmatched. The CDR3 consists of 14 residues. In nucleotides, the CDR3 is TGCGCCAGCCGGGGGGACTTGCGGAACAATGAGCAGTTCTTC. It yields the protein CASRGDLRNNEQFF.

The V and J genes are TRBV18 and TRBJ2-1; 7 positions agree with TRBD1. Per the germline V gene, CDR1 is KGHSH and CDR2 is LQKENI. V trimming: 1 base; J trimming: 7 bases; junction bases outside the gene matches: 7. The CDR3 loop spans 15 amino acids. The chain's CDR3 is CASSPQQGLWNEQFF. The CDR3 nucleotides are TGTGCCAGCTCACCACAACAGGGGTTGTGGAATGAGCAGTTCTTC.

This rearrangement joins TRBV19 to TRBJ2-1, with 14 bases that match TRBD2. The germline CDR1 and CDR2 sequences are LNHDA and SQIVND (reference sequence). This CDR3 spans 15 amino acids. After removal of 6 bases from V and 9 bases from J, the junction contained 7 bases not matched to a gene. Here the CDR3 DNA reads TGTGCCAGTAGAAAGGGACTAGCGGGAGATCTTGAGCAGTTCTTC. It codes for CASRKGLAGDLEQFF.

The genes are TRBV30 and TRBJ1-6; 9 bases are shared with TRBD1. This CDR3 is built from 14 residues. Per germline, CDR1 GTSNPN and CDR2 SVGIG (reference sequence). Trimming cost V 2 bases and J 9 bases; bases outside gene matches: 5. CDR3: CAWSRDREFSPLHF. The CDR3 bases are TGTGCCTGGAGTCGGGACAGGGAGTTTTCACCCCTCCACTTT.

This chain joins TRBV18 and TRBJ1-6; TRBD1 is a possible D gene (5 bases). The germline CDR1 and CDR2 sequences are KGHSH and LQKENI. The CDR3 contains 14 residues. Trimming left V 3 bases short and J 7 bases short, with 10 bases between. In DNA, the CDR3 is TGTGCCAGCTCACCGGCGGGACTAAATTCACCCCTCCACTTT. Amino acids: CASSPAGLNSPLHF. Combining the CDR3 with reference TRBV18 and TRBJ1-6 gives the whole variable domain NAGVMQNPRHLVRRRGQEARLRCSPMKGHSHVYWYRQLPEEGLKFMVYLQKENIIDESGMPKERFSAEFPKEGPSILRIQQVVRGDSAAYFCASSPAGLNSPLHFGNGTRLTVT.

The chain has TRBV5-1 and TRBJ1-2, with 8 bases aligning to TRBD1. Germline loops: CDR1 SGHRS, CDR2 YFSETQ. The CDR3 length is 15 residues. V dropped 3 bases and J dropped 4; count of bases not matched to a gene: 8. The CDR3 reads CASSSGGQGAYGYTF. DNA of the CDR3: TGCGCCAGCAGCTCTGGAGGACAGGGCGCCTATGGCTACACCTTC.

The chain carries TRBV10-2 and TRBJ1-5; D uncertain. CDR1 and CDR2 (germline): WSHSY, SAAADI. Between the trimmed V and J ends, which lost 4 bases and 7 bases, there was a span of 14 bases. The CDR3 runs 14 residues. Here the CDR3 reads CASSGTSGGQPQHF. The DNA for the CDR3 is TGCGCCAGCAGTGGGACTAGCGGCGGGCAGCCCCAGCATTTT.

In this sample, this clone turned up once. The chain's CDR3 is CASSSPILPDTQYF. CDR3 nucleotide sequence: TGTGCCAGCAGCTCCCCTATCCTTCCAGATACGCAGTATTTT. The J gene is TRBJ2-3, the V gene TRBV7-9; D remains unclear. Germline V gene sequence: CDR1 SEHNR, CDR2 FQNEAQ (reference sequence). The CDR3 contains 14 residues. The V end was cut by 4 bases, the J end by 4 bases, with 12 bases between.

This rearrangement joins TRBV6-5 to TRBJ2-7; D is unclear. Germline V gene lookup returns CDR1 MNHEY and CDR2 SVGAGI. The length of the CDR3 is 13 residues. V was clipped by 3 bases and J by 3 bases, with 9 bases between them. This CDR3 reads CASSYGQLYEQYF. The CDR3 DNA reads TGTGCCAGCAGTTATGGGCAGCTCTACGAGCAGTACTTC.

This clone came up once. The chain carries TRBV9 and TRBJ2-1, with TRBD2 identical over 9 bases. Trimming at V came to 4 bases and at J to 2 bases, leaving 4 bases not matched to a gene. Germline loops: CDR1 SGDLS, CDR2 YYNGEE. This CDR3 comprises 15 residues. Written as DNA, the CDR3 is TGTGCCAGCAGCTCAAGCGGGAGGACCTACAATGAGCAGTTCTTC. This translates into CASSSSGRTYNEQFF.

V and J are TRBV7-9 and TRBJ2-7; 7 positions match TRBD1. V shed 0 bases, J shed 5 bases, and the junction held 7 bases outside the gene matches. The CDR3 loop spans 15 amino acids. Per the germline V gene, CDR1 is SEHNR and CDR2 is FQNEAQ (reference sequence). CDR3 in DNA: TGTGCCAGCAGCTTAGCTCTAGGGGGCATCCACGAGCAGTACTTC. Translated: CASSLALGGIHEQYF.

The chain joins TRBV7-2 to TRBJ1-2, with TRBD1 as a possible D gene (6 bases). Deletions cut 5 bases from V and 3 bases from J, with 10 bases between. Germline V gene lookup returns CDR1 SGHTA and CDR2 FQGNSA. The CDR3 is 13 amino acids. This chain's CDR3 is CASSRWTDYGYTF. The CDR3 region has the DNA TGTGCCAGCAGCCGATGGACAGACTATGGCTACACCTTC.

The rearrangement joins TRBV11-2 to TRBJ1-5; D may be TRBD1 (6 bases). From germline, CDR1 is SGHAT and CDR2 FQNNGV. The V end was cut by 2 bases, the J end by 7 bases, with 6 bases between. This CDR3 has 12 residues. This CDR3 is CASSLTGQPQHF. CDR3 in DNA: TGTGCCAGCAGCTTAACAGGGCAGCCCCAGCATTTT. The full variable domain, its missing parts supplied by reference TRBV11-2 and TRBJ1-5, is EAGVAQSPRYKIIEKRQSVAFWCNPISGHATLYWYQQILGQGPKLLIQFQNNGVVDDSQLPKDRFSAERLKGVDSTLKIQPAKLEDSAVYLCASSLTGQPQHFGDGTRLSIL.

The V call is TRBV9, the J call TRBJ2-1, with 8 bases aligning to TRBD2. The germline V gene encodes CDR1 SGDLS and CDR2 YYNGEE. The junction had 20 bases not matched to a gene; V was cut back by 0 bases and J by 9 bases. The CDR3 sequence is 19 residues long. The CDR3 DNA reads TGTGCCAGCAGCGTAGTTCCCGTTTTAGCGGGATCAGGGGCCCGTGAGCAGTTCTTC. This gives the protein CASSVVPVLAGSGAREQFF.

The chain is built from TRBV6-5 and TRBJ1-5; possibly TRBD1 for D (5 bases). The CDR3 length is 15 residues. The germline V gene has CDR1 MNHEY and CDR2 SVGAGI. With 6 bases removed from V and 3 bases from J, the gap between germline ends came to 15 bases. The CDR3 DNA reads as TGTGCCAGCAGGGGGGGACGGAACTCCAATCAGCCCCAGCATTTT. Its translation is CASRGGRNSNQPQHF.

The chain uses TRBV5-6 and TRBJ1-3; D is possibly TRBD1 (5 bases). Germline V gene data show CDR1 as SGHDT and CDR2 as YYEEEE. The CDR3 is 15 amino acids. Trimming pared 0 bases from V and 2 bases from J, leaving 9 bases between. The CDR3 region is CASSLGQSPGNTIYF. The CDR3 bases are TGTGCCAGCAGCTTGGGACAGTCCCCTGGAAACACCATATATTTT.